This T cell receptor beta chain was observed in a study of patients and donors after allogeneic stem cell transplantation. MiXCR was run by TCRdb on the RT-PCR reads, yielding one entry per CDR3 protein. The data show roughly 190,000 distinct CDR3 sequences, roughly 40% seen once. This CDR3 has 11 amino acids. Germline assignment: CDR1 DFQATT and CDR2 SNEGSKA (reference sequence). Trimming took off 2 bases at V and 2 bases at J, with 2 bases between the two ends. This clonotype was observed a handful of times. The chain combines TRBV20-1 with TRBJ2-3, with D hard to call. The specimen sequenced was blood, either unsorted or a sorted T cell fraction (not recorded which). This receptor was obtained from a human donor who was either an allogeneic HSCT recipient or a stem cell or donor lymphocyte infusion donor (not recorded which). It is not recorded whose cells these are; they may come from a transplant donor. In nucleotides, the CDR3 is TGCAGTGCTAGATACACAGATACGCAGTATTTT. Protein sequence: CSARYTDTQYF.